A single TCR beta chain is shown here with its context. Its matching antigen is unknown. This specimen belongs to a study of cytomegalovirus exposure and HLA in healthy donors. The study's findings and limits: HLA alleles were associated with 16,000 or so TCR beta sequences in a later analysis at 0.05 false discovery rate.

The PCR made use of 60 Vbeta and 13 Jbeta primers. Libraries were prepared by immunoSEQ multiplex PCR; TCRdb keeps only in-frame clonotypes and omits some of them. The table has around 100,000 clones, 50% to 75% seen once. The CDR3 runs to 17 residues. V lost 2 bases to trimming and J lost 7 bases, with 22 bases between them. The germline V gene encodes CDR1 SGHAT and CDR2 FQNNGV. The rearrangement links TRBV11-2 to TRBJ2-3; a possible D gene is TRBD1 (6 bases). This receptor was obtained from a man aged 25-40 years in good health and CMV-seronegative. What was sequenced was PBMCs. The DNA of the CDR3 is TGTGCCAGCAGCTTAACATCGGGACATAAACTAGTAAATACGCAGTATTTT. As protein: CASSLTSGHKLVNTQYF.